These 9 T cell receptor beta chains came from one sample sequenced in a study of CXCR3-negative and CXCR3-positive naive CD8 T cells (dated by TCRdb to about 2019). The sequencer was a NextSeq 550. The Human TCR Profiling Kit (MiLaboratory) was used to make UMI-labeled 5' RACE TRB cDNA libraries. TCRdb reprocessed the reads, so every CDR3 protein sequence counts as one entry and DNA is not shown. This sample's table has entries for more than 70,000 distinct CDR3 sequences. Approximately 0.62% of the sample goes to the ten largest clones. Overall study results and their limits: Compared with CXCR3-negative naive cells, CXCR3-positive naive cells had TRB CDR3s with higher hydrophobicity (lower Kidera factor 4), lower energy, and higher strength and volume indices.

Antigens for these TCRs are unknown. The material sequenced was naive CXCR3+ CD8+ T cells from blood. The cell subset or site label, read with the paper, signifies: CD45RO-CCR7+CD27+CD95- naive CD8+ T cells expressing CXCR3 (TNR3+). These TCRs come from a human donor in good health. Some clones in this sample may be carry-over from other donors' samples.

The chain employs TRBV28 and TRBJ2-5; the D call of TRBD1 rests on TCRdb alone, since no DNA is present to check it. The CDR3 is 14 residues long. Germline CDR1 and CDR2: MDHEN and SYDVKM. CDR3 sequence: CASTPGTPSETQYF.

V and J are TRBV12-3 or TRBV12-4 and TRBJ2-7; TCRdb selects TRBD1, and the lack of DNA leaves this call unchecked. CDR3 length: 14 amino acids. Here the CDR3 reads CASRQTGSIYEQYF.

The chain carries TRBV10-2 and TRBJ2-7; TCRdb outputs TRBD1, but without DNA this stays unchecked. Germline CDR1 and CDR2: WSHSY and SAAADI. The CDR3 loop spans 15 amino acids. CDR3 loop: CASSEPRDRVNEQYF.

The chain uses TRBV10-3 and TRBJ1-6. The V gene's germline CDR1 is ENHRY and CDR2 SYGVKD. The CDR3 is 14 residues long. The CDR3 here is CAISESEENSPLHF.

The chain links TRBV7-6 to TRBJ1-1; TCRdb lists TRBD1, though no DNA is available to test this call. Per germline, CDR1 SGHVS and CDR2 FNYEAQ. This CDR3 has 13 residues. The CDR3 region is CASSLDSYTEAFF.

The CDR3 sequence is CSAFVLDRGLETQYF. The chain recombines TRBV29-1 with TRBJ2-5; TCRdb's D gene call, TRBD1, goes unchecked for lack of DNA. Germline V CDR1 and CDR2: SQVTM, ANQGSEA. The CDR3 sequence is 15 residues long.

V gene TRBV5-6 combines with J gene TRBJ2-3; TCRdb's D call of TRBD2 is untestable without DNA. Germline CDR1 is SGHDT and CDR2 is YYEEEE. This CDR3 comprises 18 residues. CDR3: CASSLGRAGDYFTDTQYF.

The chain is built from TRBV5-6 and TRBJ1-4; TCRdb calls TRBD1, which cannot be checked without DNA. CDR1 is SGHDT and CDR2 is YYEEEE in the germline V gene. This CDR3 has 12 residues. The CDR3 spells CASSLVRGKLFF.

This sequence joins TRBV4-3 and TRBJ1-1; TCRdb indicates TRBD1, and absent DNA this call remains unverified. CDR3 length: 14 amino acids. Per the germline V gene, CDR1 is LGHNA and CDR2 is YSLEER. The CDR3 loop is CASSQETVNTEAFF.